What follows is one T cell receptor beta chain and its context. No antigen is known for it. This sample was taken from a study of cytomegalovirus exposure and HLA in healthy donors. The CDR3 consists of 19 residues. V lost 5 bases to trimming and J lost 6 bases; unmatched junction nucleotides: 13. Per germline, CDR1 SEHNR and CDR2 FQNEAQ (reference sequence). Notes on the study in general: About 87% or about 30% of the time was how often most TCR beta V segments were productive, according to an earlier analysis.

PCR primers comprised 60 Vbeta and 13 Jbeta primers. Generated by immunoSEQ multiplex PCR, the TCRdb table keeps only in-frame clones and is missing some. In the table there are fewer than 150,000 clones, 80% of which are singletons. This chain links TRBV7-9 with TRBJ2-1; 16 bases line up with TRBD2. The origin of this receptor is a man younger than 40 in good health. The sample comprised PBMCs. CDR3 DNA sequence: TGTGCCAGCAGCCTAGGGACTAGCGGGAGGGCCGGGGTTAGCAATGAGCAGTTCTTC. This gives the protein CASSLGTSGRAGVSNEQFF.